This TCR beta chain was sequenced for a study of PD-1 blockade in classical Hodgkin lymphoma (dated by TCRdb to 2019 to 2021). Study-level background: Nivolumab dosing was 3 mg/kg intravenously every 2 weeks, continuing until either disease progression or unacceptable toxicity. The study used TCR beta sequencing and CyTOF to define a peripheral blood immune signature of response to PD-1 blockade in classical Hodgkin lymphoma. Here is what the overall study found, with its caveats: Diversity was lower in patients who began nivolumab less than 1 year after ASCT, so these patients were left out of later analyses to avoid confounding by immune reconstitution. CD4+ but not CD8+ TCR diversity rose significantly by C4D1 (p=0.0027 vs p=0.16), most apparent in complete responders (p=0.02). The study was limited to a single clinical trial cohort, and causes of repertoire differences, possibly disease activity or prior therapy, remained undefined. Baseline TCR diversity was reported to be lower in newly diagnosed patients than in healthy donors and to be lower still in relapsed/refractory patients. Among trial patients, those achieving complete response had baseline diversity similar to that of newly diagnosed patients, while diversity was significantly lower in partial responders and progressors.

The germline V gene gives CDR1 as SNHLY and CDR2 as FYNNEI. Trimming accounts for 2 bases at V and 3 bases at J, while the number of junction bases matched to no gene is 8. Counted from cysteine to phenylalanine, this CDR3 has 16 amino acids. The only DNA kept is the CDR3, 48 bases in frame from the first base. The sample's time point label, in plain terms: cycle 1 day 1 (C1D1), immediately before nivolumab initiation. Every trial patient had relapsed after autologous stem cell transplantation, and cohorts A, B and C differed in prior brentuximab vedotin exposure. The trial cohort was composed of some 57 patients with relapsed/refractory classical Hodgkin lymphoma, for whom complete response, partial response or progressive disease was recorded as best overall response. Trial patients were treated with single-agent nivolumab in the multi-cohort phase II CheckMate 205 trial. An independent review committee assessed best overall response by applying the 2007 International Working Group response criteria. Trial PBMCs were obtained immediately prior to nivolumab initiation (C1D1) and on therapy at cycle 2 day 1 and cycle 4 day 1. After peripheral blood was drawn into 8 mL Vacutainer Cell Preparation Tubes, PBMCs were isolated by centrifugation and then cryopreserved.

Regarding this clone: Its binding antigen is unknown. No base-level quality is on record; no much larger clone is a single base apart.

The Qiagen DNeasy kit was used to extract genomic DNA from unsorted PBMCs and from the negatively selected CD4+ and CD8+ fractions. Amplification of TCR beta CDR3 regions was done by immunoSEQ multiplex PCR with primers that anneal to V and J segments. A synthetic immune receptor repertoire was used to minimize amplification bias, and remaining bias was computationally removed after sequencing. Under the source paper's analysis protocol: Custom Python scripts were used to quantify repertoire diversity as the Shannon entropy index. Unsorted, CD4+ and CD8+ repertoires were analyzed separately, except for combined analyses in which CD4+ and CD8+ sequences were merged in silico. Clonal expansion was defined as a frequency increase of at least 2-fold after treatment compared with C1D1, and clones undetected at baseline were assigned a pseudocount of 0.5. Clones with 0 or 1 copy at C1D1 were classified as singleton clones, and clones with 2 or more copies were classified as non-singleton clones. By matching protein sequences in sorted samples from the same patient, clones expanded in unsorted samples were annotated as CD4+, CD8+ or unknown. Wilcoxon tests on paired samples were used to test diversity changes from C1D1 to C4D1. TCRdb retrieved this table from immuneACCESS and kept in-frame rearrangements only. Not all clones are present; in checked studies, unresolved V genes account for under half, and no reason is known for the remainder. The DNA gave D and trimming, while V, J and clone size come from that table. Here the sample has 13,000 to 15,000 clones; 85% to 90% occur a single time. The ten largest clones capture 4.6% of the sample.

This clonotype was sampled from a human donor with classical Hodgkin lymphoma. The chain is encoded by TRBV2 joined to TRBJ2-7; 9 junctional bases match TRBD2. Sample: peripheral blood mononuclear cells (PBMCs), taken at baseline. The CDR3 is CASSERSSGRYYEQYF. The nucleotides read TGTGCCAGCAGTGAAAGGAGTAGCGGGAGATACTACGAGCAGTACTTC.